The 28 T cell receptor beta chains below all came from one sample that was sequenced in a study of blood T cell repertoires in COVID-19. Clones were sequenced by immunoSEQ multiplex PCR, and TCRdb holds only the in-frame ones, with some missing. The table has 50,000 or so clones, 83% seen once. The sample consisted of peripheral blood. These receptor sequences come from a man in his forties with acute or convalescent COVID-19.

In this sample, this clone turned up a few times. The chain combines TRBV6-5 with TRBJ1-2; D is uncertain. This CDR3 comprises 13 residues. Trimming cost V 5 bases and J 8 bases, with 15 bases left between them. Germline V gene sequence: CDR1 MNHEY, CDR2 SVGAGI. CDR3: CASSPSGNGGYTF. The CDR3 DNA is TGTGCCAGCAGTCCCTCGGGGAATGGCGGCTACACCTTC.

The chain links TRBV6-1 to TRBJ1-5; D may be TRBD1 (6 bases). The CDR3 consists of 16 residues. The germline V and J ends were trimmed by 2 bases and 2 bases, with 13 bases remaining between them. The V gene's germline CDR1 is MNHNS and CDR2 SASEGT. CDR3 sequence (DNA): TGTGCCAGCAGTGAAATCTTCGAGGGGGGCAATCAGCCCCAGCATTTT. This encodes CASSEIFEGGNQPQHF.

The chain combines TRBV30 with TRBJ2-1; tentatively, D is TRBD1 (5 bases). This CDR3 comprises 10 residues. Trimming took 7 bases from V and 8 from J, leaving 9 bases between them. Germline CDR1 is GTSNPN and CDR2 is SVGIG (reference sequence). The CDR3 bases are TGTGCCTCAGGGTGGGATGAGCAGTTCTTC. Residues: CASGWDEQFF.

This clone was observed a single time. This sequence joins TRBV5-3 and TRBJ1-2, with D tentatively TRBD1 (6 bases). TRBV5-3 is an ORF, with its function uncertain. This CDR3 is built from 14 residues. The V end was cut by 1 base, the J end by 8 bases, with 15 bases between. CDR3 protein: CARSLPPHRDGYTF. The CDR3, as DNA: TGTGCCAGAAGCTTGCCCCCCCACAGGGACGGCTACACCTTC.

The chain couples TRBV28 to TRBJ2-7; 9 bases line up with TRBD2. With 6 bases clipped from V and 2 bases from J, the junction kept 11 bases outside the gene matches. The germline CDR1 and CDR2 sequences are MDHEN and SYDVKM. CDR3 length: 16 residues. The CDR3 DNA follows: TGTGCCAGCAGGCCCAATCCTAGCGGGATGGCCTACGAGCAGTACTTC. Translating gives CASRPNPSGMAYEQYF.

J is TRBJ2-1 and V is TRBV19; 9 bases fit TRBD2. CDR3 size: 14 residues. With 4 bases clipped from V and 3 bases from J, the junction kept 1 base outside the gene matches. CDR1 and CDR2 (germline): LNHDA, SQIVND (reference sequence). CDR3 sequence: CASSSGRVYNEQFF. In nucleotides, the CDR3 is TGTGCCAGTAGTAGCGGGAGGGTCTACAATGAGCAGTTCTTC.

The chain combines TRBV5-8 with TRBJ2-3; 16 bases agree with TRBD2. V was pared by 5 bases and J by 13 bases, with 7 bases of the junction left unmatched. In germline, CDR1 is SGHTS, CDR2 YDEGEE. The CDR3 is 14 residues long. CDR3 nucleotide sequence: TGTGCCAGCAGTTTCGGGACTAGCGGGGGGGAAGAGTATTTT. As protein: CASSFGTSGGEEYF.

There are a few counts of this clone. CDR3 protein: CASSERGFIDQPQHF. Written as DNA, the CDR3 is TGTGCCAGCAGCGAAAGGGGGTTTATTGATCAGCCCCAGCATTTT. The chain combines TRBV9 with TRBJ1-5, with TRBD1 as a possible D gene (6 bases). The CDR3 totals 15 residues. V was cut by 3 bases and J by 5 bases, with 15 bases left in between. Germline assignment: CDR1 SGDLS and CDR2 YYNGEE.

The V call is TRBV11-2, the J call TRBJ2-2; maybe TRBD1 (6 bases). Germline CDR1 SGHAT, CDR2 FQNNGV. V lost 5 bases and J 13 bases, leaving 8 bases between the germline ends. The CDR3 is made up of 10 amino acids. The CDR3 DNA reads TGTGCCAGCAGCAGCAGGGGGCTGTTTTTT. Protein sequence: CASSSRGLFF.

V and J are TRBV18 and TRBJ1-1, with 7 bases fitting TRBD1. Germline CDR1 is KGHSH and CDR2 is LQKENI. V shed 0 bases and J 4 bases; nucleotides not matched to a gene: 5. This CDR3 spans 15 amino acids. CDR3 region: CASSPPGGAATEAFF. The CDR3 nucleotides read TGTGCCAGCTCACCACCAGGGGGCGCGGCCACTGAAGCTTTCTTT.

V and J are TRBV7-9 and TRBJ2-7, with 11 bases matching TRBD1. J was trimmed by 5 bases and V by 5 bases; bases with no gene match: 2. Germline CDR1 SEHNR, CDR2 FQNEAQ (reference sequence). This CDR3 spans 13 amino acids. CDR3 nucleotides: TGTGCCAGCAGCCGGACAGGGGGCCACGAGCAGTACTTC. Amino acid sequence: CASSRTGGHEQYF.

The chain combines TRBV14 with TRBJ2-3; D perhaps matches TRBD2 (6 bases). CDR1 and CDR2 (germline): SGHDN, FVKESK. This CDR3 is 15 amino acids long. Trimming cost V 8 bases and J 0 bases, with 15 bases left between them. CDR3 loop: CASGRGRLSTDTQYF. The CDR3 DNA follows: TGTGCCAGCGGGCGGGGACGTCTTAGCACAGATACGCAGTATTTT.

The chain has TRBV14 and TRBJ1-1, with D perhaps matching TRBD1 (5 bases). V was cut by 4 bases and J by 9 bases, with 15 bases left in between. CDR1 is SGHDN and CDR2 is FVKESK in the germline V gene. The CDR3 extends over 13 amino acids. CDR3 residues: CASSLLGGTQAFF. Written as DNA, the CDR3 is TGTGCCAGCAGCCTCCTAGGAGGGACGCAAGCTTTCTTT.

This clone has just one count. The chain joins TRBV11-2 to TRBJ2-3; the match to TRBD1 covers 7 bases. This CDR3 region has 17 residues. Unmatched junction bases numbered 17, after V lost 5 bases and J lost 6 bases. In germline, CDR1 is SGHAT, CDR2 FQNNGV. The CDR3 region has the DNA TGTGCCAGCAGCGCACAGGGGTTGGGGCACTCCGGGGATACGCAGTATTTT. Amino acid sequence: CASSAQGLGHSGDTQYF.

Here the CDR3 reads CASSPRGSTQYF. The DNA of the CDR3 is TGTGCCAGCAGTCCTCGAGGGAGTACGCAGTATTTT. This chain joins TRBV12-3 or TRBV12-4 and TRBJ2-3, with a weak D call TRBD2 (5 bases). The CDR3 sequence is 12 residues long. Trimming took 5 bases from V and 8 from J, leaving 11 bases between them.

A single count supports this clone. V gene TRBV7-6 combines with J gene TRBJ1-1, with a possible D match to TRBD1 (6 bases). The ends were cut back, 5 bases at V and 0 bases at J, with 16 bases in the middle. Germline V gene sequence: CDR1 SGHVS, CDR2 FNYEAQ. CDR3 length: 16 amino acids. The CDR3 sequence is CASSQGSGPLNTEAFF. DNA of the CDR3: TGTGCCAGCAGCCAGGGGTCGGGACCCCTGAACACTGAAGCTTTCTTT.

The V call is TRBV5-5, the J call TRBJ1-6; D uncertain. The CDR3 sequence is 12 residues long. The V gene's germline CDR1 is SGHKS and CDR2 YYEKEE (reference sequence). V was pared by 0 bases and J by 10 bases, with 5 bases between. CDR3 DNA: TGTGCCAGCAGCTTGGGAGGGTCACCCCTCCACTTT. Translation: CASSLGGSPLHF.

The chain recombines TRBV5-4 with TRBJ1-2; the match to TRBD1 covers 9 bases. The trim removed 2 bases at V and 4 bases at J, leaving 9 bases unmatched. The CDR3 has 16 residues. Looked up from germline, CDR1 is SGHNT and CDR2 is YYREEE (reference sequence). CDR3 nucleotide sequence: TGTGCCAGCAGCTTAGGACAGGGGCTGAGTGTCTATGGCTACACCTTC. Protein product: CASSLGQGLSVYGYTF.

The genes are TRBV6-5 and TRBJ1-2; TRBD1 agrees at 8 bases. J lost 3 bases, V lost 2 bases, and 2 bases had no gene match. The germline gives CDR1 MNHEY, CDR2 SVGAGI. The CDR3 is made up of 14 amino acids. The CDR3 bases are TGTGCCAGCAGTTACGGGGACAGGTACTATGGCTACACCTTC. It codes for CASSYGDRYYGYTF.

In DNA, the CDR3 is TGCGCCAGCAGACCCCTTCCTCCGACAGGGAGCAACACTGAAGCTTTCTTT. It yields the protein CASRPLPPTGSNTEAFF. V gene TRBV5-1 combines with J gene TRBJ1-1; 7 nucleotides line up with TRBD1. V gave up 5 bases and J gave up 2 bases; unmatched junction bases: 15. The CDR3 has 17 amino acids. Germline values: CDR1 SGHRS, CDR2 YFSETQ.

The chain links TRBV30 to TRBJ1-5; D is possibly TRBD1 (5 bases). Germline values: CDR1 GTSNPN, CDR2 SVGIG (reference sequence). This CDR3 contains 13 residues. V lost 2 bases, J lost 1 base, and 6 bases lay in between. CDR3 DNA: TGTGCCTGGAGTCCAGGGAGCAATCAGCCCCAGCATTTT. This codes for CAWSPGSNQPQHF.

The chain couples TRBV2 to TRBJ1-1; possibly TRBD1 for D (6 bases). V was trimmed by 3 bases and J by 8 bases, leaving 19 bases between them. The CDR3 consists of 15 residues. CDR1 is SNHLY, CDR2 FYNNEI, per germline. The CDR3 bases are TGTGCCAGCAGTGATAGTATGACAGGTTTCAAGGAAGCTTTCTTT. Translated: CASSDSMTGFKEAFF.

This clone has only one observation. V gene TRBV19 combines with J gene TRBJ2-7, with 12 bases aligning to TRBD2. The CDR3 runs to 15 residues. Germline V gives CDR1 LNHDA, CDR2 SQIVND (reference sequence). Trimming removed 5 bases from V and 6 bases from J; junction bases left unmatched: 8. The CDR3: CASSPRLAGVSEQYF. The CDR3, as DNA: TGTGCCAGTAGTCCTCGACTAGCGGGAGTTTCCGAGCAGTACTTC. The whole variable domain, remainder taken from reference TRBV19 and TRBJ2-7, is DGGITQSPKYLFRKEGQNVTLSCEQNLNHDAMYWYRQDPGQGLRLIYYSQIVNDFQKGDIAEGYSVSREKKESFPLTVTSAQKNPTAFYLCASSPRLAGVSEQYFGPGTRLTVT.

This CDR3 reads CASSRGANTGELFF. Here the CDR3 DNA reads TGTGCCAGCAGTAGGGGCGCGAACACCGGGGAGCTGTTTTTT. The chain carries TRBV6-5 and TRBJ2-2, with a weak D call TRBD1 (5 bases). V lost 5 bases to trimming and J lost 0 bases, with 7 bases between them. This CDR3 contains 14 residues. The V gene's germline CDR1 is MNHEY and CDR2 SVGAGI.

This rearrangement joins TRBV19 to TRBJ2-5; a possible D gene is TRBD2 (6 bases). The CDR3 loop spans 16 amino acids. Between the trimmed V and J ends, which lost 4 bases and 2 bases, there was a span of 17 bases. CDR1 and CDR2 from the germline V gene are LNHDA and SQIVND (reference sequence). The CDR3 DNA reads TGTGCCAGTAGTACCGGCCGGGGGTCGACACAAGAGACCCAGTACTTC. Translated, it gives CASSTGRGSTQETQYF.

The chain is built from TRBV4-2 and TRBJ1-4; TRBD1 might be the D (5 bases). V was pared by 6 bases and J by 3 bases, with 11 bases between. The CDR3 spans 14 residues. The germline CDR1 and CDR2 sequences are LGHNA and YNFKEQ. In nucleotides, the CDR3 is TGTGCCAGCAGAAAGGGGTTGGCTAATGAAAAACTGTTTTTT. Its translation is CASRKGLANEKLFF.

The V and J genes are TRBV6-5 and TRBJ2-1; 7 nucleotides align to TRBD2. The CDR3 totals 15 residues. After removal of 6 bases from V and 4 bases from J, the junction contained 9 bases not matched to a gene. The germline V gene encodes CDR1 MNHEY and CDR2 SVGAGI. CDR3 sequence: CASRRAGFGYNEQFF. In nucleotides, the CDR3 is TGTGCCAGCAGAAGAGCGGGGTTTGGATACAATGAGCAGTTCTTC.

The chain couples TRBV30 to TRBJ1-5; 12 bases match TRBD1. This CDR3 contains 17 residues. With V trimmed by 0 bases and J by 6 bases, 9 bases remained unmatched. CDR1 and CDR2 from the germline V gene are GTSNPN and SVGIG (reference sequence). CDR3 protein: CAWSVRGGTGGVQPQHF. As DNA, the CDR3 is TGTGCCTGGAGTGTGAGGGGCGGGACAGGGGGCGTTCAGCCCCAGCATTTT.